The 5 T cell receptor beta chains given below trace back to one sample, sequenced in a study of T cell repertoires in ileal Crohn's disease. Clones were read by immunoSEQ multiplex PCR, and TCRdb kept only the in-frame ones, dropping some. The table has some 5,000 clones, 80% seen once. Time point given: inflamed ileum from the surgical specimen. The sequencing sample was made of ileal tissue. Receptors originate from an adult with Crohn's disease.

The chain carries TRBV11-2 and TRBJ2-3; D possibly uses TRBD1 or TRBD2 (6 bases each). Trimming cost V 5 bases and J 5 bases, with 11 bases left between them. Germline CDR1 is SGHAT and CDR2 is FQNNGV. The CDR3 extends over 13 amino acids. CDR3 amino acids: CASSEQGGDTQYF. CDR3 nucleotide sequence: TGTGCCAGCAGCGAACAGGGAGGAGATACGCAGTATTTT.

This chain joins TRBV15 and TRBJ1-6; D call uncertain. The CDR3 sequence is 13 residues long. CDR1 is LNHNV and CDR2 is YYDKDF in the germline V gene (reference sequence). Trimming removed 1 base from V and 7 bases from J, with 5 bases in between. CDR3 amino acids: CATSRGQNSPLHF. In DNA form, the CDR3 reads TGTGCCACCAGCAGAGGGCAGAATTCACCCCTCCACTTT.

The CDR3 DNA follows: TGCGCCAGCACCCCCGGTTCGGCAGATACGCAGTATTTT. Its protein product is CASTPGSADTQYF. The V call is TRBV5-1, the J call TRBJ2-3; D unresolved. CDR3 length: 13 residues. Germline assignment: CDR1 SGHRS and CDR2 YFSETQ. Trimming shortened V by 6 bases and J by 4 bases, and 12 bases separated the two germline ends.

The CDR3 DNA reads TGTGCCAGTAGTATAGACCCGACAGGGGGCGAGCAGTACTTC. Translating it yields CASSIDPTGGEQYF. The chain recombines TRBV19 with TRBJ2-7; 9 nucleotides agree with TRBD1. Per germline, CDR1 LNHDA and CDR2 SQIVND (reference sequence). The V gene end was trimmed by 0 bases and the J gene end by 6 bases; junction bases not matched to a gene: 3. The CDR3 totals 14 residues.

In this sample, this clone turned up a few times. The V and J genes are TRBV7-2 and TRBJ2-2; no definite D call. The V and J ends lost 5 bases and 4 bases respectively, with 8 bases between them. CDR1 SGHTA and CDR2 FQGNSA come from the germline V gene. The CDR3 runs 13 residues. In nucleotides, the CDR3 is TGTGCCAGCAGCGCGGACCCCACCGGGGAGCTGTTTTTT. This translates into CASSADPTGELFF.